This T cell receptor (beta chain) came from a study of cytomegalovirus exposure and HLA in healthy donors. General study points: Researchers reported that three CMV-associated chains were confirmed in vitro as CMV antigen-specific.

The PCR made use of 60 Vbeta and 13 Jbeta primers. Clones were read by immunoSEQ multiplex PCR, and TCRdb kept only the in-frame ones, dropping some. Found here are 280,000 or so clones, 70% to 90% of them singletons; the top ten hold 2% to 3%. Regarding donors, all were healthy bone marrow donors. Comment on this clone: The antigen remains undetermined.

Germline V CDR1 and CDR2: SGHNT, YENEEA. This CDR3 has 14 residues. J gave up 3 bases and V 10 bases, and 6 bases lay outside the gene matches. The source material was PBMCs. This receptor was obtained from a woman between 18 and 29 years old in good health and CMV-seronegative. The chain carries TRBV11-3 and TRBJ2-5, with 12 positions matching TRBD2. The CDR3 loop is CAIPSGGEEETQYF. CDR3 DNA sequence: TGTGCCATTCCTAGCGGGGGGGAGGAAGAGACCCAGTACTTC.